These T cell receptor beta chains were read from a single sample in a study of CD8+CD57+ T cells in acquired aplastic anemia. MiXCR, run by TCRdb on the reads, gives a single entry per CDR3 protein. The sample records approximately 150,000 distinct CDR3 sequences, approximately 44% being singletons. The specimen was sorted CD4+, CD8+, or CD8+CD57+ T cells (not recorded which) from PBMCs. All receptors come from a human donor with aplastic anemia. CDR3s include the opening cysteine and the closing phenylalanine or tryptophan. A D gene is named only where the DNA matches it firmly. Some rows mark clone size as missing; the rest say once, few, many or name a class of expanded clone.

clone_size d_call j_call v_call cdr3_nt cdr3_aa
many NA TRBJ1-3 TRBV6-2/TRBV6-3 TGTGCCAGCAGGACAGCTCTCTCTGGAAACACCATATATTTT CASRTALSGNTIYF
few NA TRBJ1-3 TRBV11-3 TGTGCCAGCAGCCCCCCAACAGGATCTGGAAACACCATATATTTT CASSPPTGSGNTIYF
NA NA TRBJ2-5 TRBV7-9 TGTGCCAGCGGCTCCGCACGGACCCAGTACTTC CASGSARTQYF
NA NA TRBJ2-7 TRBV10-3 TGTGCCATCAGTCCTCCAAACTCCTACGAGCAGTACTTC CAISPPNSYEQYF
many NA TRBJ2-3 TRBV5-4 TGTGCCAGCAGCACCCGGGACACAGGTGGTGCGGATACGCAGTATTTT CASSTRDTGGADTQYF
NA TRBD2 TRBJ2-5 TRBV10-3 TGTGCCATCAGTGCCCCTAAAGCGGGGGTGGAGACCCAGTACTTC CAISAPKAGVETQYF
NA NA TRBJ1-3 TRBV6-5 TGTGCCAGCAGTTACGAAAGAGGGGCAAACACCATATATTTT CASSYERGANTIYF
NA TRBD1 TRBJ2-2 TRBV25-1 TGTGCCAGCAGTCCGACCGGGACAGGGGTCGCCGGGGAGCTGTTTTTT CASSPTGTGVAGELFF
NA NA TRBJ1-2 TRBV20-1 TGCAGTGCTAGAGCCGTGCAGGGAGGCTATGGCTACACCTTC CSARAVQGGYGYTF
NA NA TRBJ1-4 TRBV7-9 TGTGCCAGCAGCCCGAACAGGGCAACTAATGAAAAACTGTTTTTT CASSPNRATNEKLFF
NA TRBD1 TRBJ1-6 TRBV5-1 TGCGCCAGCAGCTTGGACGCCGGGACAGTCTTTAGGACCCTCCACTTT CASSLDAGTVFRTLHF
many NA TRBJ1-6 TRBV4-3 TGCGCCAGCAGCCAAGAGCAGGACTTGAATTCACCCCTCCACTTT CASSQEQDLNSPLHF
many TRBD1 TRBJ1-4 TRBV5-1 TGTGCCAGCAGTCCCGGGACAGGGAATGAAAAACTGTTTTTT CASSPGTGNEKLFF
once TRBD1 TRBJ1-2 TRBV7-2 TGTGCCAGCGGGTTGACAGGGGACTATGGCTACACCTTC CASGLTGDYGYTF
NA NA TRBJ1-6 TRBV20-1 TGCAGTGCTAGCCTTCAAGAACTCAGCTCCTATAATTCACCCCTCCACTTT CSASLQELSSYNSPLHF
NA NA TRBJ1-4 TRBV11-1 TGTGCCAGCAGCTCCCGTCTGGCCCAAGAAAATGAAAAACTGTTTTTT CASSSRLAQENEKLFF
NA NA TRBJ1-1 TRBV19 TGTGCCAGTAGTATACGGAGGAACACTGAAGCTTTCTTT CASSIRRNTEAFF
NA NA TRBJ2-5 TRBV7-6 TGTGCCAGCAGCTTAGAGCGACCTAGAGAGACCCAGTACTTC CASSLERPRETQYF
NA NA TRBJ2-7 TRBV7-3 TGTGCCAGCAGTCCGGGGCGGGGCCCACAAAACTACGAGCAGTACTTC CASSPGRGPQNYEQYF
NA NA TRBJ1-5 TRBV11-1 TGTGCCAGCAGCCCATACACCTCAGGGTCCAATCAGCCCCAGCATTTT CASSPYTSGSNQPQHF
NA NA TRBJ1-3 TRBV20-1 TGCAGTGCCCACGCGCCAGGCTCTGGAAACACCATATATTTT CSAHAPGSGNTIYF
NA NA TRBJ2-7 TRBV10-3 TGTGCCATCGGAACTACCTACGAGCAGTACTTC CAIGTTYEQYF
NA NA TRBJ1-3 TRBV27 TGTGCCAGCAGTTTAGCGACTCCAAGCTCTGGAAACACCATATATTTT CASSLATPSSGNTIYF
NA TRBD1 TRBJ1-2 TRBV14 TGTGCCAGCAGCCAGCAAAGGACAGGGCCTGGCTACACCTTC CASSQQRTGPGYTF
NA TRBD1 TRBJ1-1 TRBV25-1 TGTGCCAGCGTACCCGGACAGGGGAACACTGAAGCTTTCTTT CASVPGQGNTEAFF
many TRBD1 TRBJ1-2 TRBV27 TGTGCCAGCAGCGCACCAGGGGACAGGTCCAACTATGGCTACACCTTC CASSAPGDRSNYGYTF
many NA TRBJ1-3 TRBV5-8 TGTGCCAGCAGCTTGACCCCAAGTACCATATATTTT CASSLTPSTIYF
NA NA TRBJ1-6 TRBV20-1 TGCAGTCCTACCAGGGAGGATTCACCCCTCCACTTT CSPTREDSPLHF
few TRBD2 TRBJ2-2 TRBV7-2 TGTGCCAGCAGCTTAGCCGGGACTAGTGGAGTTGTCGGGGAGCTGTTTTTT CASSLAGTSGVVGELFF
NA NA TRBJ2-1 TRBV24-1 TGTGCCACCTCCAGGACTACATCCGGCGAGCAGTTCTTC CATSRTTSGEQFF
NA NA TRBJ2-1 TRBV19 TGTGCCAGTAGTACTACAGAGACAGGGAGGAATGAGCAGTTCTTC CASSTTETGRNEQFF
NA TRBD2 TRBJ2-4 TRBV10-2 TGCGCCAGCAGTGAATGGGGGAGGGACATTCAGTACTTC CASSEWGRDIQYF
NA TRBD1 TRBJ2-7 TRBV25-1 TGTGCCAGCAGTGATCCGGGACAGGGGGTCGGAGGGCAGTACTTC CASSDPGQGVGGQYF
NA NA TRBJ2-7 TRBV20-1 TGCAGTGCTAGCTTGGAGGGGGGCTACGAGCAGTACTTC CSASLEGGYEQYF
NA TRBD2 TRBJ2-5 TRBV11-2 TGTGCCAGCAGCTTAGGGAAGGGGACTAGCGGGTTGGGGCCTCAAGAGACCCAGTACTTC CASSLGKGTSGLGPQETQYF
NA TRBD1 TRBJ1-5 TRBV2 TGTGCCAGCAACGGGGGCAGGGGGCGAAATCAGCCCCAGCATTTT CASNGGRGRNQPQHF
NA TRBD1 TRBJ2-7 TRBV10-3 TGTGCCATCAGTGAGTCCGGGACAGGAGCCTACGAGCAGTACTTC CAISESGTGAYEQYF